This T cell receptor (beta chain) was profiled in a study of shared clonotypes between healthy human individuals. Here immunoSEQ multiplex PCR was the method, and the copy in TCRdb shows in-frame clones only, minus some. This table has approximately 440,000 clones, roughly three quarters appearing once. The TCR originated in a woman aged 40 to 50 in good health. Some clones in this sample may be carry-over from other donors' samples. Sequences were obtained from PBMCs.

This chain's CDR3 is CASSLAPGEVYGYTF. CDR3 in DNA: TGTGCCAGCAGCTTGGCACCAGGGGAGGTCTATGGCTACACCTTC. V gene TRBV5-5 combines with J gene TRBJ1-2; D might be TRBD1 (6 bases). The CDR3 loop spans 15 amino acids. Trimming removed 0 bases from V and 4 bases from J, with 13 bases in between. Germline V gene lookup returns CDR1 SGHKS and CDR2 YYEKEE (reference sequence).